This T cell receptor beta chain comes out of a study of shared clonotypes between healthy human individuals. This clone has a handful of counts. The antigen remains unidentified. CD8 cells classed as naive were CD45RO-negative and positively selected for CCR7, excluding terminally differentiated effector memory CD45RA+ cells. Study-level results: Non-shared clonotypes had lower generation probabilities than clonotypes shared by all four sorted-subset donors.

Produced via immunoSEQ multiplex PCR; TCRdb's table is partial and in-frame only. The repertoire includes roughly 2.1 million clones, under 95% of them detected once, and 1.5% to 2% sits in the top ten. The sequence was collected from a man aged 18 to 29 in good health. Some clones in this sample may be carry-over from other donors' samples. The sequenced material came from naive CD8+ T cells from PBMCs.

Written as DNA, the CDR3 is TGTGCCACCAGCAGAGACAGCAGGGGCGATGGCTACACCTTC. Protein: CATSRDSRGDGYTF. The chain uses TRBV15 and TRBJ1-2; perhaps TRBD1 as D (6 bases). Between the trimmed V and J ends, which lost 0 bases and 6 bases, there was a span of 11 bases. The CDR3 totals 14 residues. Per germline, CDR1 LNHNV and CDR2 YYDKDF (reference sequence).